These 29 T cell receptor beta chains were sequenced from one sample in a study of T cells in Graves' hyperthyroidism and ophthalmopathy. Amplified TCR beta CDR3 regions came from RNA transcripts. The HTBI primer set drove a first-round RT-PCR of the TCR CDR3. Using its own MiXCR run on the multiplex PCR reads, TCRdb lists one record per CDR3 protein. The table records hundreds of thousands of distinct CDR3 sequences, 38% of them present only once. The sample consisted of blood. The receptor set was obtained from a man aged 18 to 35 with Graves' hyperthyroidism.

The chain employs TRBV19 and TRBJ1-1; D is ambiguous. Germline values: CDR1 LNHDA, CDR2 SQIVND (reference sequence). Trimming stripped 5 bases from V and 1 base from J, with 14 bases between. This CDR3 is built from 15 residues. CDR3 residues: CASSVSRRANTEAFF. Written as DNA, the CDR3 is TGTGCCAGTAGTGTAAGCCGGCGGGCGAACACTGAAGCTTTCTTT.

The chain links TRBV5-1 to TRBJ2-5, with D perhaps TRBD1 (5 bases). Trimming stripped 0 bases from V and 4 bases from J, with 10 bases between. The CDR3 has 14 amino acids. Per the germline V gene, CDR1 is SGHRS and CDR2 is YFSETQ. In DNA, the CDR3 is TGCGCCAGCAGCTTGGGACAGCGAGTAGAGACCCAGTACTTC. Amino acid sequence: CASSLGQRVETQYF.

Concerning this clonotype itself: Since a much larger clone is just one base distant, this may be a read error. V usage is TRBV29-1 and J usage is TRBJ2-7; no clear D gene. Looked up from germline, CDR1 is SQVTM and CDR2 is ANQGSEA. V lost 4 bases, J lost 3 bases, and 10 bases lay in between. The CDR3 is made up of 12 amino acids. This chain's CDR3 is CSVVFSDYEQYF. CDR3 bases: TGCAGCGTTGTCTTCTCCGACTACGAGCAGTACTTC.

Ten or more counts support this clonotype. The rearrangement joins TRBV29-1 to TRBJ2-7; D call uncertain. Trimming stripped 4 bases from V and 2 bases from J, with 12 bases between. Germline CDR1 and CDR2: SQVTM and ANQGSEA. The CDR3 runs to 13 residues. CDR3: CSVADPVTYEQYF. The CDR3 coding sequence is TGCAGCGTTGCCGACCCCGTTACCTACGAGCAGTACTTC.

This chain joins TRBV7-9 and TRBJ1-2, with a possible D match to TRBD1 (5 bases). The CDR3 spans 12 residues. Per the germline V gene, CDR1 is SEHNR and CDR2 is FQNEAQ (reference sequence). The V end lost 5 bases, the J end lost 8 bases, and 12 bases lay between the germline ends. CDR3 coding DNA: TGTGCCAGCAGCCGGACAAGGGCAGGCTACACCTTC. Its translation is CASSRTRAGYTF.

The chain uses TRBV7-9 and TRBJ2-7; D may match TRBD1 or TRBD2 (6 bases each). Between the trimmed V and J ends, which lost 2 bases and 0 bases, there was a span of 11 bases. Germline-derived CDR1 and CDR2 are SEHNR and FQNEAQ (reference sequence). CDR3 size: 15 residues. Written as DNA, the CDR3 is TGTGCCAGCAGCTTACGGAGGGGGGCCTCCTACGAGCAGTACTTC. This codes for CASSLRRGASYEQYF.

In its sample, this clonotype was seen many times. The chain has TRBV10-3 and TRBJ1-3, with unresolved D. This CDR3 is 13 amino acids long. V was cut by 0 bases and J by 6 bases, with 6 bases left in between. Germline-derived CDR1 and CDR2 are ENHRY and SYGVKD. CDR3 sequence: CAISESTENTIYF. The DNA of the CDR3 is TGTGCCATCAGTGAGTCAACTGAAAACACCATATATTTT.

The chain uses TRBV7-6 and TRBJ2-2, with 7 bases aligning to TRBD2. V dropped 1 base and J dropped 2; count of bases not matched to a gene: 10. Germline CDR1 SGHVS, CDR2 FNYEAQ. The CDR3 totals 18 residues. In nucleotides, the CDR3 is TGTGCCAGCAGCTTAGAGCCCGGCGGGGGATTTAACACCGGGGAGCTGTTTTTT. This gives the protein CASSLEPGGGFNTGELFF.

The chain links TRBV29-1 to TRBJ2-7; D gene ambiguous. With 7 bases removed from V and 0 bases from J, the gap between germline ends came to 7 bases. The CDR3 sequence is 11 residues long. Germline V CDR1 and CDR2: SQVTM, ANQGSEA. CDR3 bases: TGCAGCGCCGGCCACTCCTACGAGCAGTACTTC. It encodes CSAGHSYEQYF.

This clonotype was counted only a few times. The chain joins TRBV5-4 to TRBJ1-2, with TRBD1 matching 8 bases. Germline CDR1 SGHNT, CDR2 YYREEE (reference sequence). V lost 0 bases, J lost 2 bases, and 3 bases stayed unmatched. The CDR3 covers 15 residues. Written as DNA, the CDR3 is TGTGCCAGCAGCTTGGGAGGGACAGGAAACTATGGCTACACCTTC. Residues: CASSLGGTGNYGYTF.

The chain links TRBV29-1 to TRBJ1-1; TRBD1 might be the D (5 bases). V was clipped by 8 bases and J by 4 bases, with 11 bases between them. This CDR3 spans 11 amino acids. Germline-derived CDR1 and CDR2 are SQVTM and ANQGSEA. Here the CDR3 DNA reads TGCAGCTTGGGGGGAAGCACTGAAGCTTTCTTT. Translated: CSLGGSTEAFF.

This clonotype has a count of ten or more. This chain connects TRBV9 to TRBJ1-2; 9 nucleotides line up with TRBD1. This CDR3 is built from 14 residues. Germline V lookup: CDR1 SGDLS, CDR2 YYNGEE. J gave up 6 bases and V 6 bases, and 9 bases lay outside the gene matches. The CDR3: CASKTGTGSHGYTF. The CDR3 DNA follows: TGTGCCAGCAAGACCGGGACAGGGTCGCATGGCTACACCTTC.

The chain joins TRBV12-3 or TRBV12-4 to TRBJ2-2, with D perhaps being TRBD1 or TRBD2 (5 bases each). V lost 5 bases to trimming and J lost 1 base, with 11 bases between them. There are 15 residues in the CDR3. The CDR3 reads CASSGGPGNTGELFF. The CDR3 DNA reads TGTGCCAGCAGTGGGGGTCCGGGGAACACCGGGGAGCTGTTTTTT.

The CDR3 reads CASSTGQGTAYEQYF. The CDR3 DNA is TGTGCCAGTAGTACCGGACAGGGAACGGCTTACGAGCAGTACTTC. This chain uses TRBV19 with TRBJ2-7, with 8 bases aligning to TRBD1. The CDR3 has 15 amino acids. Germline V lookup: CDR1 LNHDA, CDR2 SQIVND (reference sequence). The ends lost 4 bases at V and 4 bases at J; junction bases unmatched: 9.

This clonotype came up a few times. V gene TRBV6-5 combines with J gene TRBJ1-6; D is undetermined. Trimming left V 7 bases short and J 7 bases short, with 17 bases between. The germline gives CDR1 MNHEY, CDR2 SVGAGI. The CDR3 contains 15 residues. The CDR3 region has the DNA TGTGCCAGCACCATGGGCCGCACCGAGAATTCACCCCTCCACTTT. Residues: CASTMGRTENSPLHF.

The chain uses TRBV15 and TRBJ2-6; tentatively, D is TRBD2 (6 bases). Trimming pared 10 bases from V and 0 bases from J, leaving 16 bases between. The CDR3 contains 16 residues. Germline lookup yields CDR1 LNHNV and CDR2 YYDKDF (reference sequence). The DNA of the CDR3 is TGTGCCAGTTCAGGAGGGAGATACTCTGGGGCCAACGTCCTGACTTTC. Translated: CASSGGRYSGANVLTF.

In its sample, this clonotype was seen once. The chain joins TRBV5-1 to TRBJ1-2; D is perhaps TRBD1 (5 bases). V shed 4 bases and J shed 4 bases, with 17 bases lying between them. This CDR3 contains 15 residues. Germline loops: CDR1 SGHRS, CDR2 YFSETQ. CDR3 in amino acids: CASSLGAGTAYGYTF. The DNA for the CDR3 is TGCGCCAGCAGCCTTGGTGCAGGGACGGCCTATGGCTACACCTTC.

At least ten counts were recorded for this clonotype. The rearrangement links TRBV19 to TRBJ2-2; the D gene is possibly TRBD2 (5 bases). CDR3 length: 15 residues. CDR1 is LNHDA and CDR2 is SQIVND in the germline V gene (reference sequence). Deletions cut 5 bases from V and 4 bases from J, with 14 bases between. CDR3 loop: CASSWSERLTGELFF. CDR3 sequence (DNA): TGTGCCAGTAGTTGGTCGGAGCGGCTCACCGGGGAGCTGTTTTTT.

V usage is TRBV20-1 and J usage is TRBJ1-5; the match to TRBD1 covers 7 bases. The germline gives CDR1 DFQATT, CDR2 SNEGSKA (reference sequence). The V gene end was trimmed by 4 bases and the J gene end by 7 bases; junction bases not matched to a gene: 10. The CDR3 is made up of 14 amino acids. The CDR3 spells CSATGDRDGQPQHF. DNA of the CDR3: TGCAGTGCTACAGGAGACAGGGATGGCCAGCCCCAGCATTTT.

This clonotype was picked up many times. The rearrangement uses TRBV7-3 and TRBJ1-2, with D possibly being TRBD1 (5 bases). Germline CDR1 reads SGHTA; CDR2 reads FQGTGA. V was shortened by 2 bases and J by 6 bases, with 10 bases between the two germline ends. The CDR3 spans 13 residues. In DNA form, the CDR3 reads TGTGCCAGCAGCTTAGGGGGTAGTGATGGCTACACCTTC. Its protein product is CASSLGGSDGYTF.

The chain combines TRBV19 with TRBJ2-7, with 8 bases aligning to TRBD1. The CDR3 extends over 14 amino acids. Germline V lookup: CDR1 LNHDA, CDR2 SQIVND (reference sequence). Trimming removed 7 bases from V and 4 bases from J; junction bases left unmatched: 9. CDR3 in amino acids: CASTRSGTGYEQYF. CDR3 DNA: TGTGCCAGTACCCGATCCGGGACAGGTTACGAGCAGTACTTC.

The chain has TRBV10-3 and TRBJ2-2, with D maybe TRBD1 (5 bases). Trimming took off 8 bases at V and 2 bases at J, with 12 bases between the two ends. Germline V CDR1 and CDR2: ENHRY, SYGVKD. The CDR3 is made up of 14 amino acids. The CDR3, as DNA: TGTGCCATCGGTGGGGCAGAAAACACCGGGGAGCTGTTTTTT. It translates to CAIGGAENTGELFF.

V usage is TRBV7-2 and J usage is TRBJ2-7; 11 bases align to TRBD2. V lost 3 bases and J lost 5; bases outside the gene matches: 6. CDR3 length: 15 residues. Germline CDR1 reads SGHTA; CDR2 reads FQGNSA. The CDR3 here is CASSLQETSGNEQYF. DNA of the CDR3: TGTGCCAGCAGCTTGCAAGAGACTAGCGGGAACGAGCAGTACTTC.

The rearrangement joins TRBV29-1 to TRBJ2-5; 10 bases align to TRBD1. The CDR3 covers 13 residues. J lost 5 bases, V lost 4 bases, and 4 bases had no gene match. CDR1 and CDR2 (germline): SQVTM, ANQGSEA. The DNA of the CDR3 is TGCAGCGTTGGGGGGACAGGGGTTGAGACCCAGTACTTC. This gives the protein CSVGGTGVETQYF.

This clonotype was recorded at least ten times. This chain uses TRBV29-1 with TRBJ2-2, with 7 bases matching TRBD2. J lost 0 bases, V lost 3 bases, and 1 base had no gene match. Germline-derived CDR1 and CDR2 are SQVTM and ANQGSEA. The CDR3 runs to 14 residues. The CDR3, as DNA: TGCAGCGTTGAGGGGGGGTCGAACACCGGGGAGCTGTTTTTT. Residues: CSVEGGSNTGELFF.

This chain connects TRBV4-1 to TRBJ1-2; D not certain. Trimming left V 3 bases short and J 4 bases short, with 15 bases between. The CDR3 length is 15 residues. The germline V gene has CDR1 MGHRA and CDR2 YSYEKL. DNA for the CDR3: TGCGCCAGCAGCCAGGAGGGCGGACTCTCCTATGGCTACACCTTC. Translated, it gives CASSQEGGLSYGYTF.

This clonotype was seen many times. The rearrangement links TRBV19 to TRBJ1-1; a possible D gene is TRBD1 (5 bases). This CDR3 has 11 residues. V gave up 5 bases and J gave up 11 bases, with 12 bases separating them. Germline CDR1 is LNHDA and CDR2 is SQIVND (reference sequence). CDR3 bases: TGTGCCAGTAGTTCGACAGAGGCGGCTTTCTTT. Translating gives CASSSTEAAFF.

This chain links TRBV20-1 with TRBJ2-7, with D uncertain. CDR1 DFQATT and CDR2 SNEGSKA come from the germline V gene (reference sequence). This CDR3 has 14 residues. V lost 0 bases and J 6 bases, leaving 15 bases between the germline ends. DNA of the CDR3: TGCAGTGCTAGAGATGGGCGAGAAGACCTCGAGCAGTACTTC. It is translated as CSARDGREDLEQYF.

This clonotype has at least ten counts. The rearrangement joins TRBV29-1 to TRBJ2-7, with D perhaps matching TRBD2 (5 bases). The germline V and J ends were trimmed by 7 bases and 3 bases, with 16 bases remaining between them. The CDR3 length is 13 residues. Per the germline V gene, CDR1 is SQVTM and CDR2 is ANQGSEA. CDR3 nucleotides: TGCAGCGCCCAACCGGGATTGGGCTACGAGCAGTACTTC. This codes for CSAQPGLGYEQYF.